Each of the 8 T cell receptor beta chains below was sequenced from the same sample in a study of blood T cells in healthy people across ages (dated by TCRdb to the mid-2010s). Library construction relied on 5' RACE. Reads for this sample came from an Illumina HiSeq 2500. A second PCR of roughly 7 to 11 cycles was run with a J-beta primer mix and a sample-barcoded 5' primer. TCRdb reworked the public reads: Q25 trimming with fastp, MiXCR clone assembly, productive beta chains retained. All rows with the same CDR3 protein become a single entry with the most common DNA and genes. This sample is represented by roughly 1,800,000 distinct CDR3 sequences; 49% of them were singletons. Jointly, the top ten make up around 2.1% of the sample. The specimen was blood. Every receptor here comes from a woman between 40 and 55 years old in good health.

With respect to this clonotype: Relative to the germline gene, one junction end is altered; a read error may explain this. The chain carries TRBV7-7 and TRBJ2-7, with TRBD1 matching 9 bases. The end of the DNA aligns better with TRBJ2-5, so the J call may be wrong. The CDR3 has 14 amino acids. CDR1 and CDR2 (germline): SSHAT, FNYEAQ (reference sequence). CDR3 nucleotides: TGTGCTAGCAGGCCGGAGGACAGGGGTGAGACCCAGTACTTC. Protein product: CASRPEDRGETQYF.

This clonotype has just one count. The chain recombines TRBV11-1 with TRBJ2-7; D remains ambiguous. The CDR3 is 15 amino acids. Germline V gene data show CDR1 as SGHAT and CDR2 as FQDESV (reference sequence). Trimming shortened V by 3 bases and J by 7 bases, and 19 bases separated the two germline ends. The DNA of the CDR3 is TGTGCCAGCAGCTTCGCCTATAGCTCCTACAATGAGCAGTACTTC. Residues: CASSFAYSSYNEQYF.

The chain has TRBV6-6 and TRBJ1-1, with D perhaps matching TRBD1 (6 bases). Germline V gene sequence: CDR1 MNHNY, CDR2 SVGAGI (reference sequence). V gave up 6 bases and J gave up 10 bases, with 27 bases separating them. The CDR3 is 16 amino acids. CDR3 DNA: TGTGCCAGCAGGAACCCCCGTGAGGGGGGAATAGGTGCAGCTTTCTTT. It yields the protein CASRNPREGGIGAAFF.

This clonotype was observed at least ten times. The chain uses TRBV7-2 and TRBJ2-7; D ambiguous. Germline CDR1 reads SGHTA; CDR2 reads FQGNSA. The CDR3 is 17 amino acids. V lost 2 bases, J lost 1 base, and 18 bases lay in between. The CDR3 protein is CASSLMRTLSGSYEQYF. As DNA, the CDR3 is TGTGCCAGCAGCTTAATGAGGACGCTCAGTGGGTCCTACGAGCAGTACTTC.

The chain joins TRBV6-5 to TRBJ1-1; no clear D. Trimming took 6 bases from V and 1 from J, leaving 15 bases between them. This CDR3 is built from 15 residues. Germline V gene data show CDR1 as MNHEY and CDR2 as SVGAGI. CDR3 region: CASSSFRSPNTEAFF. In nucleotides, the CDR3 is TGTGCCAGCAGCTCGTTTCGATCACCGAACACTGAAGCTTTCTTT.

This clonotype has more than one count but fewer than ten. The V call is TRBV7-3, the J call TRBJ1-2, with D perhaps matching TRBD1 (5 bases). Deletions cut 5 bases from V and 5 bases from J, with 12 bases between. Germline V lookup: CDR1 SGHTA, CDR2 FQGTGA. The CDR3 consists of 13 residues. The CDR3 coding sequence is TGTGCCAGCAGCGACGGGACTCCGTATGGCTACACCTTC. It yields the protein CASSDGTPYGYTF.

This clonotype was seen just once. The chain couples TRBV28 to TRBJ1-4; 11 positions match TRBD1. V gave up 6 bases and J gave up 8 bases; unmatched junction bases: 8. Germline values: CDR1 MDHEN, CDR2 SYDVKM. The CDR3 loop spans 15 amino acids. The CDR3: CASRTSGTGGEKLFF. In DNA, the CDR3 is TGTGCCAGCAGAACCTCCGGGACAGGGGGGGAAAAACTGTTTTTT. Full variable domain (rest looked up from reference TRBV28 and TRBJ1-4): DVKVTQSSRYLVKRTGEKVFLECVQDMDHENMFWYRQDPGLGLRLIYFSYDVKMKEKGDIPEGYSVSREKKERFSLILESASTNQTSMYLCASRTSGTGGEKLFFGSGTQLSVL.

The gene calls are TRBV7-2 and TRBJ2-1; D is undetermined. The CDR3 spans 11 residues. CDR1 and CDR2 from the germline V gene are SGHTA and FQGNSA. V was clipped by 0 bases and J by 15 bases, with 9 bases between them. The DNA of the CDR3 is TGTGCCAGCAGCTTAGCGCAGGAGTTGTTCTTC. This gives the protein CASSLAQELFF.